In this sample, the clone carrying this T cell receptor beta chain turned up a few times. The antigen is undetermined. Genomic DNA per cell subset filled all wells of several immunoSEQ plates. TCRdb keeps only in-frame clones here, not all; method: immunoSEQ multiplex PCR. The sample includes over 2,000,000 clones, roughly 95% seen only once; the top ten take around 1.7%. The naive CD8 fraction comprised CD45RO-negative cells positively selected for CCR7 and excluded terminally differentiated effector memory CD45RA+ cells. The sample originates from a study of shared clonotypes between healthy human individuals. In the study overall: Donors were two women and three men aged 18 to 49. Study-level results: Several donors had roughly 5.2% of their naive CD4 clonotypes in common. When compared with the clonotypes that were shared by all four sorted-subset donors, the non-shared clonotypes turned out to have lower generation probabilities.

The CDR3 covers 15 residues. Germline lookup yields CDR1 MNHEY and CDR2 SVGAGI. V trimming: 4 bases; J trimming: 1 base; junction bases outside the gene matches: 4. The sequenced sample was naive CD8+ T cells from PBMCs. The clonotype originates from a man aged 18 to 30 in good health. Some clones in this sample may be carry-over from other donors' samples. This chain joins TRBV6-5 and TRBJ1-1, with 9 bases lining up with TRBD1. DNA for the CDR3: TGTGCCAGCAGTTTGGGACAGGGATCGAACACTGAAGCTTTCTTT. Protein product: CASSLGQGSNTEAFF.